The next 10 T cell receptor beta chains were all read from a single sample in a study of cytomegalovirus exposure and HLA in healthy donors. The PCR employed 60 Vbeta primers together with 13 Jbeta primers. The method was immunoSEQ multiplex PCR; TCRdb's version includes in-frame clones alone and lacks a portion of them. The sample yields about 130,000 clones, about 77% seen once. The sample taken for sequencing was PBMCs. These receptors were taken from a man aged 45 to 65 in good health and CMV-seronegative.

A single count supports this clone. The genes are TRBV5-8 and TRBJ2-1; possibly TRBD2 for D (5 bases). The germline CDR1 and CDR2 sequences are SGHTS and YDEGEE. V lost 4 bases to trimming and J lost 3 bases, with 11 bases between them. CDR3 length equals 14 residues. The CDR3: CASSRGLYYNEQFF. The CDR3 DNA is TGTGCCAGCAGCCGAGGACTGTACTACAATGAGCAGTTCTTC.

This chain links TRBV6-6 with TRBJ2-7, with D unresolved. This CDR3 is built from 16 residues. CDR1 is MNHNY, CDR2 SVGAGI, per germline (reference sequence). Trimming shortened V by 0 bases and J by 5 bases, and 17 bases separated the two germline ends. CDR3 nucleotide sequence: TGTGCCAGCAGTTACTCGGTCCGGAGAGAATATGACGAGCAGTACTTC. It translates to CASSYSVRREYDEQYF.

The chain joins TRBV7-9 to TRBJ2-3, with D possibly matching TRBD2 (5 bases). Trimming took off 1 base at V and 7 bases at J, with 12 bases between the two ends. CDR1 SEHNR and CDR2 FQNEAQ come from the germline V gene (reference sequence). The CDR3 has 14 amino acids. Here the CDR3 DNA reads TGTGCCAGCAGCTTAGGATCTTCCGGGAATACGCAGTATTTT. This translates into CASSLGSSGNTQYF.

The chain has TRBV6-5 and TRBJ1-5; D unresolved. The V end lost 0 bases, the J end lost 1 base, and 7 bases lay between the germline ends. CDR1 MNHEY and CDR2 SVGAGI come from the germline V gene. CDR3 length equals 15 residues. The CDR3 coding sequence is TGTGCCAGCAGTTACTCGATAAGCAGCAATCAGCCCCAGCATTTT. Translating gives CASSYSISSNQPQHF.

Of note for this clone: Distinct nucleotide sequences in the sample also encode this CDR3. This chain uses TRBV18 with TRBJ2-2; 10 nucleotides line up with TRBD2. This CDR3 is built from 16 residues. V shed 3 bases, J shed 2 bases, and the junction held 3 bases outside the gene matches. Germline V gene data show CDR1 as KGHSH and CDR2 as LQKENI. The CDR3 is CASSPLAGVNTGELFF. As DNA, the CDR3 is TGTGCCAGCTCACCTCTAGCGGGAGTTAACACCGGGGAGCTGTTTTTT.

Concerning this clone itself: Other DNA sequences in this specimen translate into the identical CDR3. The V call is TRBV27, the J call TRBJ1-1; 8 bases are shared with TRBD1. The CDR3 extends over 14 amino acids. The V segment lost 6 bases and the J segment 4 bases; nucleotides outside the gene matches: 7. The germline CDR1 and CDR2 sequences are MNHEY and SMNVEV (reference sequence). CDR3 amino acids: CASRVTGVGTEAFF. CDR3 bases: TGTGCCAGCAGAGTGACAGGGGTCGGCACTGAAGCTTTCTTT.

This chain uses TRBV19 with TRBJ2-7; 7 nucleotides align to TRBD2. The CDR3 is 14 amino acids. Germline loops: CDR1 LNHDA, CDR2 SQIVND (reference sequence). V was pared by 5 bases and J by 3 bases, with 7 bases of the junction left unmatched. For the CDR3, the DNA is TGTGCCAGTAGTGTGGGCGGGAGTATCTACGAGCAGTACTTC. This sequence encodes CASSVGGSIYEQYF.

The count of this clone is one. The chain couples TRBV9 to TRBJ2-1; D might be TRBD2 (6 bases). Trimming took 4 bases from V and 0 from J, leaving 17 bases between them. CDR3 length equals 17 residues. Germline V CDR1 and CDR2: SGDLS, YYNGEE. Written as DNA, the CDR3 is TGTGCCAGCAGCCCCTCCTGGGGGGACGTCTCCTACAATGAGCAGTTCTTC. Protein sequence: CASSPSWGDVSYNEQFF.

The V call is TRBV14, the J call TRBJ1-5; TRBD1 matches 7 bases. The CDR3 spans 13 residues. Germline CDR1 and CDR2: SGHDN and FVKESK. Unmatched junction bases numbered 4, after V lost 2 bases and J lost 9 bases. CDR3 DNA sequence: TGTGCCAGCAGCCAATCGACAGGGACGCCCCAGCATTTT. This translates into CASSQSTGTPQHF.

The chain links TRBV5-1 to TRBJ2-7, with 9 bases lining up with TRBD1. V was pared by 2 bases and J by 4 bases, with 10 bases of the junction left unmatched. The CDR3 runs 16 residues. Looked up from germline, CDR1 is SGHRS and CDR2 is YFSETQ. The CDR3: CASSFLPGQGGYEQYF. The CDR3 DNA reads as TGCGCCAGCAGCTTCCTACCGGGACAGGGTGGTTACGAGCAGTACTTC.